Shown below are 26 T cell receptor beta chains from a single sample sequenced in a study of blood T cell repertoires in COVID-19. Assay: immunoSEQ multiplex PCR; the TCRdb copy retains only in-frame clones and omits some. The sample lists about 70,000 clones, roughly 77% occurring once. Sequencing was done on a sample of peripheral blood. Receptor source: a man older than 75 with acute or convalescent COVID-19.

The genes are TRBV3-1 (or the pseudogene TRBV3-2) and TRBJ1-2; 9 positions agree with TRBD1. The germline gives CDR1 LGHDT, CDR2 YNNKEL (reference sequence). J was trimmed by 8 bases and V by 5 bases; bases with no gene match: 6. This CDR3 has 13 amino acids. For the CDR3, the DNA is TGTGCCAGCAGCACAGGGGGCTCGGGGGGCTACACCTTC. Its protein product is CASSTGGSGGYTF.

V gene TRBV28 combines with J gene TRBJ1-1, with D possibly matching TRBD1 (5 bases). The germline V and J ends were trimmed by 5 bases and 0 bases, with 10 bases remaining between them. Germline loops: CDR1 MDHEN, CDR2 SYDVKM. This CDR3 spans 14 amino acids. In DNA form, the CDR3 reads TGTGCCAGCAGTCGGCGGGGGGTGAACACTGAAGCTTTCTTT. Encoded protein: CASSRRGVNTEAFF.

The chain joins TRBV6-4 to TRBJ2-2, with 8 bases lining up with TRBD2. Germline V lookup: CDR1 MRHNA, CDR2 SNTAGT. This CDR3 contains 16 residues. Trimming at V came to 2 bases and at J to 1 base, leaving 3 bases not matched to a gene. The CDR3 sequence is CASSDGLAGNTGELFF. The CDR3 DNA reads TGTGCCAGCAGTGACGGTCTAGCGGGGAACACCGGGGAGCTGTTTTTT.

The chain recombines TRBV5-6 with TRBJ1-1; D unclear. Trimming cost V 4 bases and J 2 bases, with 12 bases left between them. CDR1 is SGHDT and CDR2 is YYEEEE in the germline V gene. The CDR3 is 14 amino acids. The DNA for the CDR3 is TGTGCCAGCAGCCCTCCCCTATCCAACACTGAAGCTTTCTTT. Its protein product is CASSPPLSNTEAFF.

The gene calls are TRBV4-1 and TRBJ1-2; 9 bases are a match to TRBD1. Germline CDR1 reads MGHRA; CDR2 reads YSYEKL. The CDR3 has 15 residues. Trimming at V came to 3 bases and at J to 4 bases, leaving 6 bases not matched to a gene. The CDR3 nucleotides are TGCGCCAGCAGCCAGGAAGGGACAGGGACCTATGGCTACACCTTC. It specifies CASSQEGTGTYGYTF.

The chain is built from TRBV4-3 and TRBJ1-4; 7 positions agree with TRBD1. The germline gives CDR1 LGHNA, CDR2 YSLEER. The V gene end was trimmed by 5 bases and the J gene end by 6 bases; junction bases not matched to a gene: 12. CDR3 length: 16 amino acids. CDR3 residues: CASSSGQEGRDEKLFF. The CDR3 nucleotides read TGCGCCAGCAGCTCCGGACAGGAAGGGCGGGATGAAAAACTGTTTTTT.

In regard to this clone: Given a far larger clone just one base away, this is likely a sequencing read error. Other DNA sequences in this sample translate to the same CDR3. This rearrangement joins TRBV12-3 or TRBV12-4 to TRBJ1-1; TRBD1 is a possible D gene (5 bases). The CDR3 has 13 residues. Trimming pared 3 bases from V and 1 base from J, leaving 6 bases between. Here the CDR3 DNA reads TGTGCCAGCAGTTTGACAGAGAACACTGAAGCTTTCTTT. Protein product: CASSLTENTEAFF.

This sequence joins TRBV5-1 and TRBJ2-7; D remains unclear. The CDR3 spans 13 residues. Trimming shortened V by 2 bases and J by 7 bases, and 13 bases separated the two germline ends. Per the germline V gene, CDR1 is SGHRS and CDR2 is YFSETQ. The CDR3, as DNA: TGCGCCAGCAGCTTTGGGCTAAAAAGGGAGCAGTACTTC. This gives the protein CASSFGLKREQYF.

The chain recombines TRBV4-1 with TRBJ1-6; D unclear. This CDR3 comprises 18 residues. The germline CDR1 and CDR2 sequences are MGHRA and YSYEKL. V was clipped by 3 bases and J by 5 bases, with 20 bases between them. The CDR3 spells CASSHDLSGVTNNSPLHF. The CDR3 nucleotides are TGCGCCAGCAGCCACGACCTATCCGGGGTTACAAATAATTCACCCCTCCACTTT.

This chain links TRBV23-1 with TRBJ1-1, with D tentatively TRBD1 (6 bases). TRBV23-1 is reported as an ORF; its role is uncertain. This CDR3 has 15 amino acids. The V end lost 8 bases, the J end lost 3 bases, and 19 bases lay between the germline ends. CDR3: CASLQGPSKDTEAFF. The DNA for the CDR3 is TGCGCCAGCTTACAGGGACCGAGCAAGGACACTGAAGCTTTCTTT.

This clone has a single count. The chain links TRBV11-1 to TRBJ1-1; D might be TRBD1 (6 bases). This CDR3 has 13 residues. The germline V and J ends were trimmed by 4 bases and 5 bases, with 11 bases remaining between them. CDR1 is SGHAT, CDR2 FQDESV, per germline (reference sequence). The chain's CDR3 is CASSWTEGTEAFF. In DNA, the CDR3 is TGTGCCAGCAGCTGGACAGAGGGGACTGAAGCTTTCTTT.

V usage is TRBV4-2 and J usage is TRBJ1-1; 7 positions match TRBD1. V dropped 5 bases and J dropped 7; count of bases not matched to a gene: 13. The CDR3 runs to 15 residues. Per germline, CDR1 LGHNA and CDR2 YNFKEQ. CDR3 bases: TGTGCCAGCAGCTCGCGACACAGGGGACTCTATGAAGCTTTCTTT. Translated, it gives CASSSRHRGLYEAFF.

The chain uses TRBV5-1 and TRBJ2-3; TRBD2 might be the D (7 bases). The V gene lost 5 bases and the J gene lost 0 bases, with 10 bases spanning the gap. The CDR3 totals 14 residues. Germline V gene lookup returns CDR1 SGHRS and CDR2 YFSETQ. The CDR3 DNA follows: TGCGCCAGCAGGGGGAGGGGGAGCACAGATACGCAGTATTTT. As protein: CASRGRGSTDTQYF.

CDR3 sequence (DNA): TGTGCCAGCAGTTCCAACAGGGTTCACGAGCAGTACTTC. Protein product: CASSSNRVHEQYF. The gene calls are TRBV6-5 and TRBJ2-7; TRBD1 might be the D (6 bases). Trimming took 4 bases from V and 5 from J, leaving 12 bases between them. This CDR3 has 13 amino acids. CDR1 and CDR2 from the germline V gene are MNHEY and SVGAGI.

J is TRBJ1-2 and V is TRBV28, with 9 bases identical to TRBD1. Germline CDR1 MDHEN, CDR2 SYDVKM. This CDR3 has 15 amino acids. V shed 4 bases and J 7 bases; nucleotides not matched to a gene: 10. In nucleotides, the CDR3 is TGTGCCAGCAGTTCCTTTGGAAGGACAGGGGCTGGCTACACCTTC. It is translated as CASSSFGRTGAGYTF.

V usage is TRBV6-1 and J usage is TRBJ2-5; D gene unclear. CDR3 size: 13 residues. V gave up 2 bases and J gave up 7 bases, with 11 bases separating them. In germline, CDR1 is MNHNS, CDR2 SASEGT. The CDR3 region has the DNA TGTGCCAGCAGTGAACTAAGTGGTTTGACCCAGTACTTC. As protein: CASSELSGLTQYF.

The genes are TRBV9 and TRBJ1-3; weak D call: TRBD1 (6 bases). V dropped 0 bases and J dropped 9 bases, with 16 bases sitting between them. The CDR3 spans 15 residues. CDR1 SGDLS and CDR2 YYNGEE come from the germline V gene. The CDR3 loop reads CASSVGEGHWGTIYF. CDR3 bases: TGTGCCAGCAGCGTAGGGGAGGGACACTGGGGCACCATATATTTT.

This rearrangement joins TRBV7-2 to TRBJ1-2; TRBD1 is a possible D gene (5 bases). The V gene's germline CDR1 is SGHTA and CDR2 FQGNSA. V was shortened by 1 base and J by 0 bases, with 9 bases between the two germline ends. The CDR3 has 15 amino acids. The CDR3 sequence is CASSLGGGTNYGYTF. The CDR3 coding sequence is TGTGCCAGCAGCTTAGGCGGGGGGACTAACTATGGCTACACCTTC.

The rearrangement links TRBV5-1 to TRBJ2-3; 7 nucleotides agree with TRBD1. The CDR3 covers 18 residues. Germline loops: CDR1 SGHRS, CDR2 YFSETQ. V was pared by 0 bases and J by 0 bases, with 10 bases of the junction left unmatched. CDR3 amino acids: CASSLAGGRGLSTDTQYF. CDR3 DNA: TGCGCCAGCAGCTTGGCAGGGGGTCGGGGCCTTAGCACAGATACGCAGTATTTT.

In this sample, this clone turned up many times. This sequence joins TRBV2 and TRBJ2-7, with TRBD2 matching over 9 bases. V was clipped by 5 bases and J by 6 bases; unmatched bases: 5. Looked up from germline, CDR1 is SNHLY and CDR2 is FYNNEI. The length of the CDR3 is 13 residues. As DNA, the CDR3 is TGTGCCAGCAGTTATAGCGGGAGAGCCGAGCAGTACTTC. It encodes CASSYSGRAEQYF.

The chain links TRBV7-2 to TRBJ2-7; D gene uncertain. V shed 5 bases and J shed 3 bases, with 17 bases lying between them. Germline V lookup: CDR1 SGHTA, CDR2 FQGNSA. This CDR3 is 15 amino acids long. The CDR3 reads CASSRRNPLSYEQYF. The CDR3 DNA follows: TGTGCCAGCAGCCGTCGAAACCCCCTCAGCTACGAGCAGTACTTC.

This clone was detected only a few times. The rearrangement links TRBV4-3 to TRBJ2-2, with 7 bases lining up with TRBD2. This CDR3 is 15 amino acids long. Germline loops: CDR1 LGHNA, CDR2 YSLEER. V dropped 1 base and J dropped 6; count of bases not matched to a gene: 5. The DNA of the CDR3 is TGCGCCAGCAGCCAAGTAAGCGGGACGGCCGGGGAGCTGTTTTTT. Encoded protein: CASSQVSGTAGELFF.

The CDR3 loop is CASSFAGDSNQPQHF. The DNA of the CDR3 is TGTGCCAGCAGCTTCGCGGGGGATAGCAATCAGCCCCAGCATTTT. The chain employs TRBV7-8 and TRBJ1-5, with D possibly TRBD1 on 5 matching bases. Per the germline V gene, CDR1 is SGHVS and CDR2 is FQNEAQ. V dropped 3 bases and J dropped 0 bases, with 9 bases sitting between them. The CDR3 extends over 15 amino acids.

This chain uses TRBV7-9 with TRBJ2-2; tentatively, D is TRBD1 (5 bases). Trimming took 1 base from V and 6 from J, leaving 6 bases between them. Germline V CDR1 and CDR2: SEHNR, FQNEAQ (reference sequence). The CDR3 runs 13 residues. The CDR3 bases are TGTGCCAGCAGCTTAGTCAGGGCCGGGGAGCTGTTTTTT. As protein: CASSLVRAGELFF.

This clone has a handful of counts. The chain joins TRBV29-1 to TRBJ2-3; TRBD2 matches at 14 bases. In germline, CDR1 is SQVTM, CDR2 ANQGSEA. This CDR3 spans 14 amino acids. V lost 6 bases and J lost 5; bases outside the gene matches: 4. In nucleotides, the CDR3 is TGCAGCGTATCGACTAGCGGGAGGGGAGATACGCAGTATTTT. Translated, it gives CSVSTSGRGDTQYF.

This CDR3 is CASSSDTRSTDTQYF. CDR3 coding DNA: TGCGCCAGCAGCTCGGACACCCGAAGCACAGATACGCAGTATTTT. J is TRBJ2-3 and V is TRBV5-1, with a tentative D call TRBD1 (5 bases). The V end was cut by 3 bases, the J end by 0 bases, with 11 bases between. The V gene's germline CDR1 is SGHRS and CDR2 YFSETQ. The CDR3 is 15 amino acids. The whole variable domain, filled in from reference TRBV5-1 and TRBJ2-3, reads KAGVTQTPRYLIKTRGQQVTLSCSPISGHRSVSWYQQTPGQGLQFLFEYFSETQRNKGNFPGRFSGRQFSNSRSEMNVSTLELGDSALYLCASSSDTRSTDTQYFGPGTRLTVL.